The clone carrying this T cell receptor (beta chain) was counted once. Looked up from germline, CDR1 is KGHSH and CDR2 is LQKENI. This CDR3 is built from 14 residues. Trimming shortened V by 3 bases and J by 5 bases, and 11 bases separated the two germline ends. The entry originates in a study of graft-versus-host responses after intestinal transplantation. Some clones are missing from TCRdb's copy, which holds only in-frame ones; the method was immunoSEQ multiplex PCR. Of nearly 30,000 clones in the sample, about three quarters were seen once. Intraepithelial and lamina propria lymphocytes were freed from processed graft tissue.

The sequencing used ileum tissue, collected 98 days after intestinal transplantation. V is TRBV18 and J is TRBJ2-1; D gene uncertain. This receptor was taken from a human patient who received an intestinal transplant, so some T cells may come from the graft donor. The CDR3 nucleotides are TGTGCCAGCTCACCGGCGACTCGGGACAATGAGCAGTTCTTC. Protein: CASSPATRDNEQFF.